The 25 T cell receptor beta chains below come from one sample, sequenced in a study of T cells after yellow fever vaccination. TCRdb recomputed calls from the 5' RACE reads with MiXCR, one row per CDR3 protein. The sample contains more than 200,000 distinct CDR3 sequences, about 3.9% of which appear only once. Material: PBMCs, obtained 15 days after the yellow fever booster vaccination. These receptors were collected from a man in his late teens or twenties who received the YFV17D yellow fever vaccine.

This clonotype was counted many times. This chain uses TRBV7-9 with TRBJ1-1; D is ambiguous. CDR1 SEHNR and CDR2 FQNEAQ come from the germline V gene (reference sequence). The CDR3 is 14 amino acids. Trimming removed 7 bases at V and 1 base at J, with 13 bases between. For the CDR3, the DNA is TGTGCCAGCACCACTCCGGAGGCGAACACTGAAGCTTTCTTT. It translates to CASTTPEANTEAFF.

This clonotype was seen repeatedly, ten times or more. The CDR3 loop is CASARQYSNQPQHF. CDR3 sequence (DNA): TGTGCCAGCGCAAGACAGTATAGCAATCAGCCCCAGCATTTT. The chain is built from TRBV6-5 and TRBJ1-5, with a tentative D call TRBD1 (5 bases). There are 14 residues in the CDR3. Between the trimmed V and J ends, which lost 8 bases and 0 bases, there was a span of 11 bases. Germline lookup yields CDR1 MNHEY and CDR2 SVGAGI.

This clonotype was seen many times. The rearrangement uses TRBV12-3 or TRBV12-4 and TRBJ2-5, with TRBD2 matching over 7 bases. J lost 5 bases, V lost 10 bases, and 10 bases had no gene match. The CDR3 consists of 13 residues. CDR3 sequence (DNA): TGTGCCACCCGAGAGACTAGCTGGGAGACCCAGTACTTC. Its protein product is CATRETSWETQYF.

This clonotype showed up many times. The CDR3, as DNA: TGTGCCAGCAGCGAACCGGGACAGGGGATAAACTATGGCTACACCTTC. As protein: CASSEPGQGINYGYTF. V and J are TRBV5-4 and TRBJ1-2; 10 positions agree with TRBD1. Looked up from germline, CDR1 is SGHNT and CDR2 is YYREEE (reference sequence). The CDR3 covers 16 residues. V lost 4 bases, J lost 2 bases, and 8 bases stayed unmatched.

This clonotype occurred many times. The chain joins TRBV10-3 to TRBJ2-2; D may be TRBD1 (6 bases). V gave up 7 bases and J gave up 1 base, with 10 bases separating them. Germline CDR1 is ENHRY and CDR2 is SYGVKD. The CDR3 is 14 residues long. The CDR3 nucleotides read TGTGCCATCAAAGGGGACATGAACACCGGGGAGCTGTTTTTT. Encoded protein: CAIKGDMNTGELFF.

This clonotype was counted many times. J is TRBJ2-5 and V is TRBV7-2; 9 bases align to TRBD2. This CDR3 contains 11 residues. The junction had 5 bases not matched to a gene; V was cut back by 5 bases and J by 13 bases. Germline values: CDR1 SGHTA, CDR2 FQGNSA. In DNA form, the CDR3 reads TGTGCCAGCAGCGGGGGACTAGCTATGTACTTC. This gives the protein CASSGGLAMYF.

This clonotype occurred many times. The rearrangement uses TRBV27 and TRBJ2-3; TRBD1 matches 7 bases. With V trimmed by 5 bases and J by 4 bases, 12 bases remained unmatched. This CDR3 is 16 amino acids long. Germline lookup yields CDR1 MNHEY and CDR2 SMNVEV (reference sequence). The CDR3, as DNA: TGTGCCAGCAGTCCAACCGGGACAGCCGGCGCAGATACGCAGTATTTT. As protein: CASSPTGTAGADTQYF.

This clonotype was seen repeatedly, ten times or more. The rearrangement uses TRBV14 and TRBJ2-1, with TRBD1 matching 10 bases. The germline V gene has CDR1 SGHDN and CDR2 FVKESK. The CDR3 totals 16 residues. J gave up 4 bases and V 3 bases, and 6 bases lay outside the gene matches. The CDR3 here is CASSQAGTGVYNEQFF. The CDR3 nucleotides read TGTGCCAGCAGCCAGGCCGGGACAGGGGTTTACAATGAGCAGTTCTTC.

This clonotype was counted ten times or more. This rearrangement joins TRBV7-9 to TRBJ1-2; D remains unclear. The CDR3 is 12 amino acids. The V gene lost 1 base and the J gene lost 9 bases, with 9 bases spanning the gap. CDR1 is SEHNR, CDR2 FQNEAQ, per germline (reference sequence). The CDR3 sequence: CASSLVSARYTF. Here the CDR3 DNA reads TGTGCCAGCAGCTTAGTTTCTGCCCGCTACACCTTC.

This clonotype has a count of ten or more. The gene calls are TRBV12-3 or TRBV12-4 and TRBJ2-7; D is unclear. With 2 bases removed from V and 2 bases from J, the gap between germline ends came to 7 bases. The CDR3 extends over 13 amino acids. CDR3 amino acids: CASSLRVTYEQYV. CDR3 DNA sequence: TGTGCCAGCAGTTTAAGGGTAACCTACGAGCAGTACGTC.

This clonotype was observed at least ten times. The chain recombines TRBV3-1 with TRBJ1-4, with D tentatively TRBD1 (5 bases). Trimming removed 3 bases at V and 8 bases at J, with 16 bases between. Germline-derived CDR1 and CDR2 are LGHDT and YNNKEL (reference sequence). The CDR3 covers 15 residues. CDR3 DNA: TGTGCCAGCAGCCACTACCAGGGTCGGCGGGAAAAACTGTTTTTT. Its translation is CASSHYQGRREKLFF.

This clonotype has ten or more counts. The rearrangement links TRBV28 to TRBJ2-1; a weak D match, TRBD1 (5 bases). V lost 7 bases and J 9 bases, leaving 19 bases between the germline ends. Germline V CDR1 and CDR2: MDHEN, SYDVKM. This CDR3 is built from 14 residues. The CDR3 region is CASTPPQGWSEQFF. The CDR3 DNA sequence: TGTGCCAGCACACCGCCCCAGGGTTGGAGTGAGCAGTTCTTC.

This clonotype was counted ten times or more. The rearrangement joins TRBV6-4 to TRBJ2-3; TRBD2 agrees at 9 bases. The CDR3 is made up of 15 amino acids. Germline V gene sequence: CDR1 MRHNA, CDR2 SNTAGT. V lost 3 bases and J lost 2; bases outside the gene matches: 3. CDR3 nucleotide sequence: TGTGCCAGCAGTGAGCGACTAGCGGCCACAGATACGCAGTATTTT. It codes for CASSERLAATDTQYF.

This clonotype appeared a few times. This rearrangement joins TRBV4-1 to TRBJ1-6; D may be TRBD1 (6 bases). This CDR3 has 15 residues. CDR1 is MGHRA and CDR2 is YSYEKL in the germline V gene. Trimming removed 1 base at V and 9 bases at J, with 13 bases between. CDR3 sequence: CASSQVWTASSPLHF. CDR3 DNA: TGCGCCAGCAGCCAAGTGTGGACAGCCAGTTCACCCCTCCACTTT.

This clonotype was detected many times. The chain joins TRBV29-1 to TRBJ1-1, with D unresolved. The CDR3 has 13 amino acids. Per germline, CDR1 SQVTM and CDR2 ANQGSEA. V was cut by 0 bases and J by 2 bases, with 7 bases left in between. For the CDR3, the DNA is TGCAGCGTTGAAGAGGGCAGCAACACTGAAGCTTTCTTT. As protein: CSVEEGSNTEAFF.

This clonotype was counted many times. This chain uses TRBV7-2 with TRBJ2-3; TRBD2 matches at 7 bases. Germline assignment: CDR1 SGHTA and CDR2 FQGNSA. Trimming took 0 bases from V and 0 from J; bases not matched to a gene: 6. The CDR3 covers 17 residues. CDR3: CASSLAVAGLSTDTQYF. DNA for the CDR3: TGTGCCAGCAGCTTAGCGGTAGCGGGCCTAAGCACAGATACGCAGTATTTT.

This clonotype was observed at least ten times. The junction does not match germline at one end; this may be a read error. The rearrangement links TRBV5-4 to TRBJ2-1; TRBD1 matches 11 bases. Per the germline V gene, CDR1 is SGHNT and CDR2 is YYREEE (reference sequence). This CDR3 contains 15 residues. The CDR3 protein is CASRLDRGLYNEQFF. CDR3 nucleotides: TGTGCCAGCAGGTTGGACAGGGGGCTTTACAATGAGCAGTTCTTC. The variable domain in full, completed from reference TRBV5-4 and TRBJ2-1, reads ETGVTQSPTHLIKTRGQQVTLRCSSQSGHNTVSWYQQALGQGPQFIFQYYREEENGRGNFPPRFSGLQFPNYSSELNVNALELDDSALYLCASRLDRGLYNEQFFGPGTRLTVL.

In this sample, this clonotype turned up many times. The chain recombines TRBV30 with TRBJ1-2; D uncertain. Looked up from germline, CDR1 is GTSNPN and CDR2 is SVGIG (reference sequence). The V end was cut by 1 base, the J end by 7 bases, with 7 bases between. This CDR3 is built from 11 residues. As DNA, the CDR3 is TGTGCCTGGAGTGCATGGGGTGGCTACACCTTC. Amino acid sequence: CAWSAWGGYTF. Variable domain in full (rest from reference TRBV30 and TRBJ1-2): SQTIHQWPATLVQPVGSPLSLECTVEGTSNPNLYWYRQAAGRGLQLLFYSVGIGQISSEVPQNLSASRPQDRQFILSSKKLLLSDSGFYLCAWSAWGGYTFGSGTRLTVV.

This clonotype was recorded many times. The J gene is TRBJ2-3, the V gene TRBV10-2; 8 nucleotides match TRBD2. This CDR3 region has 15 residues. J was trimmed by 2 bases and V by 7 bases; bases with no gene match: 8. CDR1 and CDR2 from the germline V gene are WSHSY and SAAADI. The CDR3 DNA is TGCGCCAGCACCCCGAGCGGGGGATTCACAGATACGCAGTATTTT. This sequence encodes CASTPSGGFTDTQYF.

Many counts were recorded for this clonotype. This chain connects TRBV7-2 to TRBJ2-1; 10 bases align to TRBD2. The CDR3 is 16 amino acids. Germline-derived CDR1 and CDR2 are SGHTA and FQGNSA. Trimming cost V 5 bases and J 0 bases; bases outside gene matches: 4. This CDR3 reads CASSPSGGSSYNEQFF. DNA for the CDR3: TGTGCCAGCAGCCCTAGCGGGGGCAGCTCCTACAATGAGCAGTTCTTC.

As to this clonotype: A single base separates this from a much larger clone, so it may be a read error. This sequence joins TRBV6-1 and TRBJ2-6; D is unclear. The CDR3 contains 15 residues. V gave up 10 bases and J gave up 2 bases, with 15 bases separating them. Looked up from germline, CDR1 is MNHNS and CDR2 is SASEGT. The CDR3 DNA reads as TGTGCCAACAGACCGAAAACGGCTGGGGCCAACGTCCTGACTTTC. Translating it yields CANRPKTAGANVLTF.

This clonotype was counted many times. The chain joins TRBV6-6 to TRBJ2-7; 8 positions match TRBD2. V trimming: 2 bases; J trimming: 7 bases; junction bases outside the gene matches: 4. Germline CDR1 is MNHNY and CDR2 is SVGAGI (reference sequence). CDR3 length: 13 amino acids. The chain's CDR3 is CASSYLIAGEQYV. The CDR3 nucleotides are TGTGCCAGCAGTTACCTTATAGCGGGAGAGCAGTACGTC.

This clonotype was seen only a few times. The chain couples TRBV12-3 or TRBV12-4 to TRBJ2-2; 7 positions match TRBD2. This CDR3 is built from 13 residues. The V and J ends lost 6 bases and 6 bases, in that order; junction bases with no gene match: 4. The CDR3: CASSYTSAGELFF. The DNA of the CDR3 is TGTGCCAGCAGCTATACTAGCGCCGGGGAGCTGTTTTTT.

This clonotype was seen ten or more times. This chain connects TRBV6-2 or TRBV6-3 to TRBJ2-1; TRBD2 matches at 8 bases. The CDR3 length is 16 residues. From germline, CDR1 is MNHEY and CDR2 SVGEGT. Trimming cost V 2 bases and J 6 bases; bases outside gene matches: 9. Written as DNA, the CDR3 is TGTGCCAGCAGTTACCCCCCGGGACTAGTTGGCAATGAGCAGTTCTTC. Translated, it gives CASSYPPGLVGNEQFF.

This clonotype was counted many times. This rearrangement joins TRBV7-2 to TRBJ2-5; D uncertain. Trimming removed 5 bases from V and 2 bases from J, with 9 bases in between. Germline V gene lookup returns CDR1 SGHTA and CDR2 FQGNSA. CDR3 length: 13 residues. The CDR3 protein is CASSPRRQETQYF. CDR3 coding DNA: TGTGCCAGCAGCCCTAGACGACAAGAGACCCAGTACTTC.